This entry describes one T cell receptor (beta chain). Authors' processing steps: Amplification with reference gene primers provided the estimates of nucleated cell counts. Method: immunoSEQ multiplex PCR; TCRdb's copy keeps in-frame clones and lacks some. V, J and clone size are taken as reported in that table, and D and trimming were inferred from the DNA itself. The data contain some 43,000 clones, about 80% of them seen just once; the ten biggest clones take up about 14%. The source of the sample is a study of blood T cell repertoires in COVID-19. As for the study in general: Sites in the United States, Italy and Spain provided acute and convalescent COVID-19 samples. The analysed material was cDNA or gDNA that came from T cells, B-cell-depleted T cells, or PBMCs.

CDR1 and CDR2 (germline): LNHDA, SQIVND (reference sequence). The germline V and J ends were trimmed by 2 bases and 7 bases, with 6 bases remaining between them. CDR3 length: 12 residues. This clonotype was sampled from a man between 45 and 60 years old with active or convalescent COVID-19. Sequenced sample: peripheral blood. This sequence joins TRBV19 and TRBJ2-1; D ambiguous. In DNA, the CDR3 is TGTGCCAGTAGTATATACGGGAATGAGCAGTTCTTC. Protein: CASSIYGNEQFF.